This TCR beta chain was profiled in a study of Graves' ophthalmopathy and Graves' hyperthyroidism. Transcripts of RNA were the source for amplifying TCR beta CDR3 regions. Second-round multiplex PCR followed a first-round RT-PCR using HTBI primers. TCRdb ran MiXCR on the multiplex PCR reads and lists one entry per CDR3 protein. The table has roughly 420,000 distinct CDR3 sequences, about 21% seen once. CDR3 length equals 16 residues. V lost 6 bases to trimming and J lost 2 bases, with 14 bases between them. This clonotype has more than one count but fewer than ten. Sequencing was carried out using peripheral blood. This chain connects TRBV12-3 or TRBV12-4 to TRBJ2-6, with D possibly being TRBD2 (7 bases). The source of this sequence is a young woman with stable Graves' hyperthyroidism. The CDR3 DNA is TGTGCCAGCAGCCCCGGCGGGGGCGCTGGGGCCAACGTCCTGACTTTC. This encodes CASSPGGGAGANVLTF.